The 3 T cell receptor beta chains given below trace back to one sample, sequenced in a study of T cell repertoires and Cas9 in healthy adults. Sequencing was performed with immunoSEQ multiplex PCR; in TCRdb, only in-frame clones are kept and a portion is missing. The repertoire holds 20,000 to 25,000 clones, over 85% seen once, with around 0.62% in the top ten. Input material: CD4+ effector T cells (CD127+, CD25-, CD137-, CD154-) from PBMCs; culture status not recorded. The origin of the receptors is a human donor in good health.

The sample holds one count of this clone. The V and J genes are TRBV12-2 and TRBJ1-2. TRBV12-2 constitutes a pseudogene. There are 17 residues in the CDR3. CDR3 nucleotide sequence: TGTGCAAGTCGCCCACCACCCACCGGACCCTCTAACTATGGCTACACCTTC. This sequence encodes CASRPPPTGPSNYGYTF.

This chain links TRBV7-3 with TRBJ2-2; D call uncertain. The CDR3 length is 19 residues. Germline CDR1 SGHTA, CDR2 FQGTGA. V dropped 5 bases and J dropped 1 base, with 23 bases sitting between them. The CDR3 nucleotides read TGTGCCAGCAGCACAAACCCCTGGGGAAGGAAGGGGAACACCGGGGAGCTGTTTTTT. Translating it yields CASSTNPWGRKGNTGELFF.

This chain joins TRBV28 and TRBJ1-5, with D tentatively TRBD1 (6 bases). The CDR3 covers 16 residues. CDR1 and CDR2 (germline): MDHEN, SYDVKM. Trimming shortened V by 6 bases and J by 1 base, and 16 bases separated the two germline ends. The CDR3 sequence: CASRRGGRGSNQPQHF. Written as DNA, the CDR3 is TGTGCCAGCAGACGGGGCGGCAGGGGAAGCAATCAGCCCCAGCATTTT.